The clone carrying this T cell receptor beta chain showed up just a few times. The cDNA came from 5'RACE, which used 10-nucleotide random UMIs. TCRdb itself ran the 5' RACE reads through MiXCR, one entry per CDR3 protein. The profile shows about 81,000 distinct CDR3 sequences, 4.3% of them singletons. V lost 3 bases and J lost 0, with 8 bases in between. This CDR3 has 14 residues. The data originate from a study of neurological immune-mediated disorders. Time point denoted: longitudinal time-point 3. This receptor was taken from an older woman with multiple sclerosis. The V gene is TRBV12-3 or TRBV12-4, the J gene TRBJ2-5, with a weak D call TRBD1 (5 bases). The sample was PBMCs. CDR3 nucleotides: TGTGCCAGCAGTTTGGCAGGGTACCAAGAGACCCAGTACTTC. This codes for CASSLAGYQETQYF.